The 30 T cell receptor beta chains presented below share a single source sample, sequenced in a study of T cells in Graves' hyperthyroidism and ophthalmopathy. The investigators amplified TCR beta CDR3 regions from RNA transcripts. The TCR CDR3 was amplified in a first-round RT-PCR using the HTBI primer set. TCRdb re-derived calls from the multiplex PCR reads in MiXCR, one entry per CDR3 protein. The sample records about 840,000 distinct CDR3 sequences, 38% being singletons. The source material was blood. The receptors come from a man aged 18-30 years with Graves' hyperthyroidism.

This clonotype was seen many times. The chain is built from TRBV4-1 and TRBJ1-2; possibly TRBD1 for D (5 bases). This CDR3 has 11 residues. V lost 0 bases, J lost 13 bases, and 9 bases lay in between. Germline-derived CDR1 and CDR2 are MGHRA and YSYEKL. Here the CDR3 reads CASSQDRVRTF. CDR3 sequence (DNA): TGCGCCAGCAGCCAAGACAGGGTTCGCACCTTC.

The sample holds many counts of this clonotype. This sequence joins TRBV7-9 and TRBJ1-1, with no clear D. The CDR3 extends over 12 amino acids. V dropped 7 bases and J dropped 4 bases, with 10 bases sitting between them. Germline values: CDR1 SEHNR, CDR2 FQNEAQ (reference sequence). CDR3 DNA: TGTGCCAGCATCGGGTGGGGCACTGAAGCTTTCTTT. Its protein is CASIGWGTEAFF.

There are a few counts of this clonotype. The V call is TRBV5-5, the J call TRBJ1-1; a weak D match, TRBD1 (6 bases). Per germline, CDR1 SGHKS and CDR2 YYEKEE (reference sequence). Trimming cost V 2 bases and J 3 bases, with 11 bases left between them. The CDR3 has 14 residues. The CDR3 coding sequence is TGTGCCAGCAGCTTTGACACAGGGTACACTGAAGCTTTCTTT. This sequence encodes CASSFDTGYTEAFF.

CDR3 coding DNA: TGCGCCAGCAGCCAAAGGGACAGTACGGCAGAGACCCAGTACTTC. Protein: CASSQRDSTAETQYF. V usage is TRBV4-1 and J usage is TRBJ2-5; TRBD1 aligns across 7 bases. V lost 2 bases and J lost 4; bases outside the gene matches: 7. The CDR3 spans 15 residues. The germline gives CDR1 MGHRA, CDR2 YSYEKL.

The genes are TRBV20-1 and TRBJ1-1, with D perhaps matching TRBD1 (5 bases). This CDR3 comprises 15 residues. Trimming left V 2 bases short and J 0 bases short, with 13 bases between. Germline V CDR1 and CDR2: DFQATT, SNEGSKA (reference sequence). The CDR3 loop is CSARPGRGVNTEAFF. The CDR3 nucleotides are TGCAGTGCTAGACCAGGGAGAGGCGTGAACACTGAAGCTTTCTTT.

This clonotype has just a few counts. This rearrangement joins TRBV9 to TRBJ1-4; 7 bases are shared with TRBD1. Trimming took 0 bases from V and 7 from J; bases not matched to a gene: 6. The germline gives CDR1 SGDLS, CDR2 YYNGEE. This CDR3 contains 15 residues. For the CDR3, the DNA is TGTGCCAGCAGCGTAGCTATGCAGGGGGGTGAAAAACTGTTTTTT. This encodes CASSVAMQGGEKLFF.

The sample holds a few counts of this clonotype. The rearrangement joins TRBV7-9 to TRBJ2-7; either TRBD1 or TRBD2 may supply D (5 bases each). The CDR3 has 15 residues. From germline, CDR1 is SEHNR and CDR2 FQNEAQ (reference sequence). V lost 5 bases to trimming and J lost 2 bases, with 16 bases between them. The chain's CDR3 is CASSQPGDGPYEQYF. CDR3 nucleotides: TGTGCCAGCAGCCAGCCCGGGGACGGTCCCTACGAGCAGTACTTC.

The CDR3 DNA sequence: TGCAGCGTTGAGAAAGCGTCAGGGAACTATGGCTACACCATATATTTT. This codes for CSVEKASGNYGYTIYF. J is TRBJ1-3 and V is TRBV29-1, with D possibly TRBD1 on 5 matching bases. CDR1 SQVTM and CDR2 ANQGSEA come from the germline V gene. The CDR3 length is 16 residues. Trimming shortened V by 3 bases and J by 8 bases, and 23 bases separated the two germline ends.

The CDR3 DNA is TGCAGCGTTCTGAGGGGGCTAGCGGCGGACCAAGAGACCCAGTACTTC. Its protein product is CSVLRGLAADQETQYF. The J gene is TRBJ2-5, the V gene TRBV29-1; D tentatively reads TRBD1 or TRBD2 (7 bases each). Trimming stripped 5 bases from V and 0 bases from J, with 19 bases between. The CDR3 runs to 16 residues. Germline assignment: CDR1 SQVTM and CDR2 ANQGSEA.

This clonotype showed up many times. The rearrangement uses TRBV2 and TRBJ2-7; 8 nucleotides agree with TRBD2. CDR3 size: 15 residues. The germline CDR1 and CDR2 sequences are SNHLY and FYNNEI. V gave up 8 bases and J gave up 2 bases; unmatched junction bases: 11. The CDR3 nucleotides read TGTGCCAGCCGCCCCTGGGGAGCGGGAGCCTACGAGCAGTACTTC. Its protein product is CASRPWGAGAYEQYF. The full variable domain, in which reference TRBV2 and TRBJ2-7 provide the parts outside the CDR3, is EPEVTQTPSHQVTQMGQEVILRCVPISNHLYFYWYRQILGQKVEFLVSFYNNEISEKSEIFDDQFSVERPDGSNFTLKIRSTKLEDSAMYFCASRPWGAGAYEQYFGPGTRLTVT.

In this sample, this clonotype turned up a few times. The chain couples TRBV7-2 to TRBJ1-5; 8 bases map to TRBD1. V lost 1 base to trimming and J lost 6 bases; unmatched junction nucleotides: 5. Germline values: CDR1 SGHTA, CDR2 FQGNSA. The CDR3 has 15 residues. The chain's CDR3 is CASSLGTGGTQPQHF. In DNA form, the CDR3 reads TGTGCCAGCAGCTTAGGCACAGGGGGGACTCAGCCCCAGCATTTT.

This rearrangement joins TRBV12-3 or TRBV12-4 to TRBJ1-6; 8 nucleotides line up with TRBD1. This CDR3 is 17 amino acids long. Trimming at V came to 3 bases and at J to 6 bases, leaving 10 bases not matched to a gene. The CDR3 sequence is CASSFEDREWGNSPLHF. CDR3 nucleotide sequence: TGTGCCAGCAGTTTCGAGGACAGGGAGTGGGGTAATTCACCCCTCCACTTT.

This clonotype occurred many times. V gene TRBV10-2 combines with J gene TRBJ1-1, with D tentatively TRBD1 (5 bases). Trimming left V 8 bases short and J 2 bases short, with 15 bases between. The length of the CDR3 is 14 residues. Germline lookup yields CDR1 WSHSY and CDR2 SAAADI. Here the CDR3 reads CASGSGLGNTEAFF. CDR3 coding DNA: TGCGCCAGCGGATCGGGACTGGGAAACACTGAAGCTTTCTTT.

For this clonotype: Being one base from a much bigger clone, this may be a read error. The chain combines TRBV7-3 with TRBJ1-6; 7 nucleotides line up with TRBD1. In germline, CDR1 is SGHTA, CDR2 FQGTGA. The length of the CDR3 is 15 residues. The CDR3 here is CASSLTGSFNLPLHF. In DNA form, the CDR3 reads TGTGCCAGCAGTTTGACAGGGTCATTTAATTTACCCCTCCACTTT.

The chain employs TRBV4-1 and TRBJ2-5; D is ambiguous. This CDR3 has 15 amino acids. The ends were cut back, 1 base at V and 2 bases at J, with 11 bases in the middle. CDR1 and CDR2 from the germline V gene are MGHRA and YSYEKL. CDR3 in amino acids: CASSQARQAQETQYF. CDR3 nucleotides: TGCGCCAGCAGCCAAGCCAGGCAGGCTCAAGAGACCCAGTACTTC.

This sequence joins TRBV12-3 or TRBV12-4 and TRBJ1-5; D is ambiguous. V was trimmed by 4 bases and J by 0 bases, leaving 10 bases between them. The CDR3 has 15 amino acids. In DNA, the CDR3 is TGTGCCAGCAGTTACTCCGACGGTAGCAATCAGCCCCAGCATTTT. Translation gives CASSYSDGSNQPQHF.

CDR3 sequence reads: CAISDAATGANEQYF. CDR3 DNA: TGTGCCATCAGTGACGCGGCCACCGGGGCCAACGAGCAGTACTTC. The chain is built from TRBV10-3 and TRBJ2-7; D could derive from TRBD1 or TRBD2 (5 bases each). Trimming stripped 3 bases from V and 5 bases from J, with 17 bases between. The CDR3 is 15 amino acids. CDR1 is ENHRY and CDR2 is SYGVKD in the germline V gene.

V is TRBV4-1 and J is TRBJ2-7; D unclear. CDR1 and CDR2 from the germline V gene are MGHRA and YSYEKL. The CDR3 sequence is 14 residues long. Trimming pared 0 bases from V and 0 bases from J, leaving 6 bases between. The CDR3 is CASSQDGSSYEQYF. As DNA, the CDR3 is TGCGCCAGCAGCCAAGATGGCAGCTCCTACGAGCAGTACTTC.

This clonotype occurred once. This chain links TRBV10-3 with TRBJ2-7, with D unclear. CDR3 length: 12 amino acids. CDR1 is ENHRY and CDR2 is SYGVKD in the germline V gene. Trimming pared 4 bases from V and 1 base from J, leaving 5 bases between. CDR3 region: CAISGVSYEQYF. The CDR3, as DNA: TGTGCCATCAGTGGGGTTTCCTACGAGCAGTACTTC.

This clonotype was picked up many times. The rearrangement links TRBV9 to TRBJ1-5; no definite D call. Germline CDR1 reads SGDLS; CDR2 reads YYNGEE. Trimming shortened V by 0 bases and J by 4 bases, and 8 bases separated the two germline ends. The CDR3 covers 14 residues. CDR3 nucleotide sequence: TGTGCCAGCAGCGTAGGAACAGAAAATCAGCCCCAGCATTTT. It is translated as CASSVGTENQPQHF.

The V gene is TRBV11-3, the J gene TRBJ1-1; the match to TRBD1 covers 9 bases. Germline CDR1 and CDR2: SGHNT and YENEEA. V shed 3 bases and J 0 bases; nucleotides not matched to a gene: 2. This CDR3 is 15 amino acids long. The DNA for the CDR3 is TGTGCCAGCAGCTTTTGGGACAGGGTGAACACTGAAGCTTTCTTT. It translates to CASSFWDRVNTEAFF.

This clonotype appeared once. The rearrangement links TRBV19 to TRBJ1-2; D ambiguous. This CDR3 contains 17 residues. Trimming took 3 bases from V and 3 from J, leaving 20 bases between them. Germline lookup yields CDR1 LNHDA and CDR2 SQIVND (reference sequence). This CDR3 reads CASSMVKRGLLHYGYTF. CDR3 DNA sequence: TGTGCCAGTAGTATGGTTAAACGAGGGCTTCTCCACTATGGCTACACCTTC.

This clonotype was seen ten or more times. The rearrangement joins TRBV7-9 to TRBJ2-2; 9 bases map to TRBD1. Trimming at V came to 5 bases and at J to 1 base, leaving 2 bases not matched to a gene. The CDR3 length is 15 residues. Germline CDR1 reads SEHNR; CDR2 reads FQNEAQ (reference sequence). CDR3 in amino acids: CASSPGQGNTGELFF. In nucleotides, the CDR3 is TGTGCCAGCAGCCCGGGACAGGGGAACACCGGGGAGCTGTTTTTT. The entire variable domain, with the rest obtained from reference TRBV7-9 and TRBJ2-2, is as follows: DTGVSQNPRHKITKRGQNVTFRCDPISEHNRLYWYRQTLGQGPEFLTYFQNEAQLEKSRLLSDRFSAERPKGSFSTLEIQRTEQGDSAMYLCASSPGQGNTGELFFGEGSRLTVL.

This clonotype was observed many times. V is TRBV5-6 and J is TRBJ1-2; D ambiguous. V was pared by 2 bases and J by 6 bases, with 5 bases between. The CDR3 sequence is 11 residues long. The germline gives CDR1 SGHDT, CDR2 YYEEEE. The CDR3 nucleotides read TGTGCCAGCAGCTTCGAGGATGGCTACACCTTC. This encodes CASSFEDGYTF.

This clonotype has a count of ten or more. This rearrangement joins TRBV12-3 or TRBV12-4 to TRBJ1-2; D might be TRBD1 (6 bases). The CDR3 length is 13 residues. V was clipped by 6 bases and J by 3 bases, with 11 bases between them. The CDR3 nucleotides read TGTGCCAGCAGGGTACAGGGAGACTATGGCTACACCTTC. It yields the protein CASRVQGDYGYTF.

This clonotype was counted between two and nine times. This sequence joins TRBV6-1 and TRBJ2-5; 7 bases are a match to TRBD1. Germline trimming cut 6 bases from V and 5 bases from J; bases unmatched to any gene: 6. This CDR3 contains 13 residues. Germline loops: CDR1 MNHNS, CDR2 SASEGT. The CDR3: CASRVTGWETQYF. DNA of the CDR3: TGTGCCAGCAGGGTGACAGGGTGGGAGACCCAGTACTTC.

The J gene is TRBJ1-6, the V gene TRBV6-6; 9 bases map to TRBD1. Germline values: CDR1 MNHNY, CDR2 SVGAGI (reference sequence). Losses at the gene ends were 2 bases for V and 8 bases for J; bases not matched to a gene: 4. The CDR3 has 15 amino acids. DNA for the CDR3: TGTGCCAGCAGTTACAGGACAGGGGCGTATTCACCCCTCCACTTT. As protein: CASSYRTGAYSPLHF.

The rearrangement uses TRBV5-5 and TRBJ2-5, with D uncertain. This CDR3 comprises 13 residues. CDR1 is SGHKS, CDR2 YYEKEE, per germline (reference sequence). V was cut by 7 bases and J by 5 bases, with 15 bases left in between. CDR3 sequence: CASSSPQRETQYF. The CDR3 region has the DNA TGTGCCAGCTCATCCCCGCAGAGGGAGACCCAGTACTTC.

The chain joins TRBV25-1 to TRBJ1-1, with 9 nucleotides matching TRBD1. CDR1 is MGHDK and CDR2 is SYGVNS in the germline V gene. This CDR3 contains 15 residues. J was trimmed by 2 bases and V by 6 bases; bases with no gene match: 7. The CDR3 sequence is CASRRQQGANTEAFF. The CDR3, as DNA: TGTGCCAGCAGACGTCAACAGGGGGCAAACACTGAAGCTTTCTTT.

This clonotype was found a few times. The V call is TRBV19, the J call TRBJ1-3; maybe TRBD1 (5 bases). This CDR3 spans 17 amino acids. With 7 bases removed from V and 0 bases from J, the gap between germline ends came to 19 bases. The V gene's germline CDR1 is LNHDA and CDR2 SQIVND (reference sequence). CDR3 sequence reads: CASTPGAGRTSGNTIYF. Here the CDR3 DNA reads TGTGCCAGTACCCCCGGGGCAGGGCGAACCTCTGGAAACACCATATATTTT.